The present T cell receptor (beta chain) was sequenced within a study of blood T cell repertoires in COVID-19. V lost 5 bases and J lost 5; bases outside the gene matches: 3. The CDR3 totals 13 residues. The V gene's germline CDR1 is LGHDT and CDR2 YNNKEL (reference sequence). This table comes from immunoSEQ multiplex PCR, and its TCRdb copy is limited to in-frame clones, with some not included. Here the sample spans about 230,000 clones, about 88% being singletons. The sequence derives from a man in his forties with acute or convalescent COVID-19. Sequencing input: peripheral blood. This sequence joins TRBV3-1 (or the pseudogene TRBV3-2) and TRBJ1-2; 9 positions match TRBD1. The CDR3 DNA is TGTGCCAGCAGCTTCGGGACAGGGTATGGCTACACCTTC. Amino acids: CASSFGTGYGYTF.